Included here is one T cell receptor beta chain sequence, with context. The antigen is undetermined. Each CDR3 protein is one row after TCRdb ran MiXCR on the 5' RACE reads. The sample consists of some 400,000 distinct CDR3 sequences, around 20% of them appearing once. The data stem from a study of T cells after yellow fever vaccination. Looking at the study overall: In the case of low-cell-number fractions, SMART-Seq v4 Ultra Low Input was used for preparation.

Study-wide results and caveats: A secondary response was less intense yet reached its peak sooner, at day 5 versus 15. Booster samples showed a return of most primary-vaccination clones (under 97% CD4, 85% to 90% CD8). Some clonotypes, a small share, were shared between CD4 and CD8 compartments.

The receptor was derived from a man aged 18 to 29 who received the YFV17D yellow fever vaccine. The sequenced sample was PBMCs, obtained before the yellow fever booster vaccination.

CDR3 in amino acids: CASSQETGAAQPQHF. For the CDR3, the DNA is TGCGCCAGCAGCCAAGAAACAGGGGCTGCTCAGCCCCAGCATTTT. The chain has TRBV4-1 and TRBJ1-5, with 7 bases identical to TRBD1. Trimming took 0 bases from V and 6 from J; bases not matched to a gene: 5. This CDR3 comprises 15 residues. CDR1 and CDR2 (germline): MGHRA, YSYEKL.